The T cell receptor beta chain described here comes from a study of T cells in Graves' hyperthyroidism and ophthalmopathy. Whole-study findings and limits: The blood repertoire included most of the expanded thyroid clonotypes above 0.001.

TCR beta CDR3 regions were amplified from RNA transcripts. The HTBI set primed first-round TCR CDR3 RT-PCR. TCRdb ran MiXCR on the multiplex PCR reads and lists one entry per CDR3 protein. Found here are 350,000 to 450,000 distinct CDR3 sequences, over 13% of them singletons; the top ten hold around 28%. V lost 2 bases and J lost 7; bases outside the gene matches: 12. CDR1 is MNHEY, CDR2 SVGAGI, per germline. This CDR3 is built from 17 residues. On this clonotype itself: What it binds is unknown.

This TCR came from a man in his fifties with Graves' ophthalmopathy. Input material: blood. The chain carries TRBV6-5 and TRBJ1-5; 9 bases fit TRBD1. CDR3 sequence reads: CASSYRPEGQGGQPQHF. The CDR3 DNA is TGTGCCAGCAGTTACCGACCCGAGGGACAGGGAGGACAGCCCCAGCATTTT.